This passage covers 3 T cell receptor beta chains from one sample sequenced in a study of blood T cell repertoires in COVID-19. Assay: immunoSEQ multiplex PCR; the TCRdb copy retains only in-frame clones and omits some. Among 150,000 to 200,000 clones, about 84% were seen once, and the ten largest hold over 9.5%. Sequencing was performed on PBMCs or T cells enriched from blood (not recorded which). The receptors come from a man in his fifties or sixties who had recovered from COVID-19.

The rearrangement uses TRBV4-2 and TRBJ1-3, with D hard to call. V was cut by 0 bases and J by 3 bases, with 18 bases left in between. The CDR3 has 18 amino acids. Germline V gene sequence: CDR1 LGHNA, CDR2 YNFKEQ. The CDR3 protein is CASSQDGASRFFGNTIYF. The CDR3 region has the DNA TGTGCCAGCAGCCAAGACGGAGCTTCCCGCTTCTTTGGAAACACCATATATTTT.

The J gene is TRBJ2-7, the V gene TRBV7-9, with D unclear. Germline V gene data show CDR1 as SEHNR and CDR2 as FQNEAQ (reference sequence). The CDR3 is made up of 13 amino acids. Trimming stripped 1 base from V and 3 bases from J, with 7 bases between. In DNA form, the CDR3 reads TGTGCCAGCAGCTTAGTTATCAGCTACGAGCAGTACTTC. Translating it yields CASSLVISYEQYF. The full variable domain, its missing parts supplied by reference TRBV7-9 and TRBJ2-7, is DTGVSQNPRHKITKRGQNVTFRCDPISEHNRLYWYRQTLGQGPEFLTYFQNEAQLEKSRLLSDRFSAERPKGSFSTLEIQRTEQGDSAMYLCASSLVISYEQYFGPGTRLTVT.

The J gene is TRBJ2-2, the V gene TRBV2; D is unclear. Germline V gives CDR1 SNHLY, CDR2 FYNNEI. Trimming removed 0 bases from V and 3 bases from J, with 14 bases in between. The CDR3 extends over 17 amino acids. The CDR3 DNA follows: TGTGCCAGCAGTGAAGCGCGGCCCGTGTGGGACACCGGGGAGCTGTTTTTT. It specifies CASSEARPVWDTGELFF.